This is a list of T cell receptor beta chains from one sample in a study of Ad26.COV2.S vaccination and SARS-CoV-2 variants. Generated by immunoSEQ multiplex PCR, the TCRdb table keeps only in-frame clones and is missing some. The sample carries 410,000 or so clones, 90% recorded once. Material: peripheral blood, obtained in a trial of Ad26.COV2.S vaccine versus placebo. The receptors shown here come from a person between 18 and 65 years old who received the Ad26.COV2.S COVID-19 vaccine or a placebo. CDR3s include the opening cysteine and the closing phenylalanine or tryptophan. D genes are given only for firm matches. Expanded clones get a size class; other rows say once, few or many, or leave the size out.

TRBV19	16	-	TRBJ2-7	TRBD2	TGTGCCAGTAGTAAATCCGGGACTAGCGGGTCCTACGAGCAGTACTTC	CASSKSGTSGSYEQYF
TRBV20-1	15	-	TRBJ2-5	-	TGCAGTGCTAGTATGGGGTCAGGGTACCAAGAGACCCAGTACTTC	CSASMGSGYQETQYF
TRBV5-1	16	-	TRBJ2-7	-	TGCGCCAGCAGCTTTGGGGCCCAGGCTTACTCCTACGAGCAGTACTTC	CASSFGAQAYSYEQYF
TRBV10-3	16	-	TRBJ1-2	-	TGTGCCATCAGTGTCCCATTACTAGCCGGGGGATATGGCTACACCTTC	CAISVPLLAGGYGYTF
TRBV2	13	-	TRBJ2-5	-	TGTGCCAGCAGTCTGTGGTCCGAAGAGACCCAGTACTTC	CASSLWSEETQYF
TRBV19	15	-	TRBJ2-7	-	TGTGCCAGTAGTCCTACGGGGCGTGGGACCTACGAGCAGTACTTC	CASSPTGRGTYEQYF
TRBV28	14	-	TRBJ1-1	-	TGTGCCAGCATCAGGGACCCAGCAGACACTGAAGCTTTCTTT	CASIRDPADTEAFF
TRBV20-1	13	-	TRBJ2-5	-	TGCAGTGCTAGTGGTTTGGGTGCGGTGACCCAGTACTTC	CSASGLGAVTQYF
TRBV5-6	15	-	TRBJ2-1	-	TGTGCCAGCAGCTTGAGCGGCCGCACTTACAATGAGCAGTTCTTC	CASSLSGRTYNEQFF
TRBV7-7	15	-	TRBJ2-1	TRBD2	TGTGCTAGCAGCTTAGATAGCGGGGAATACAATGAGCAGTTCTTC	CASSLDSGEYNEQFF
TRBV6-5	14	-	TRBJ1-1	-	TGTGCCAGCAGTTACTCGAGGGGGAACACTGAAGCTTTCTTT	CASSYSRGNTEAFF
TRBV7-9	13	-	TRBJ1-3	-	TGTGCCAGCAGTTCACGAGAGGGAAACACCATATATTTT	CASSSREGNTIYF
TRBV4-3	17	-	TRBJ1-4	-	TGCGCCAGCAGCCAAAAACTCTACGGGACCTCCGGTGAAAAACTGTTTTTT	CASSQKLYGTSGEKLFF
TRBV6-1	16	-	TRBJ1-3	-	TGTGCCAGCAGTGAAAAATCCCAGGGCTCTGGAAACACCATATATTTT	CASSEKSQGSGNTIYF
TRBV6-2/TRBV6-3	16	-	TRBJ2-7	TRBD2	TGTGCCAGCAGCTCGGGACTAGCGGGAGTCTCCTACGAGCAGTACTTC	CASSSGLAGVSYEQYF
TRBV7-6	16	once	TRBJ2-7	TRBD1	TGTGCCAGCAGCGCAAACACGGGGACAGGGTCTTACGAGCAGTACTTC	CASSANTGTGSYEQYF
TRBV28	13	-	TRBJ2-5	-	TGTGCCAGCAGCAGGGAATTGATGGAGACCCAGTACTTC	CASSRELMETQYF
TRBV11-2	15	-	TRBJ2-1	TRBD2	TGTGCCAGCAGCATAGGGACTAGCGGGTACAATGAGCAGTTCTTC	CASSIGTSGYNEQFF
TRBV6-2/TRBV6-3	11	-	TRBJ1-6	-	TGTGCCAGCAGTTACGGTACGCCCCTCCACTTT	CASSYGTPLHF
TRBV28	14	-	TRBJ1-1	TRBD1	TGTGCCACCAGGGCCGGGACAGGGAACACTGAAGCTTTCTTT	CATRAGTGNTEAFF
TRBV30	14	-	TRBJ2-7	TRBD2	TGTGCCTGGAGGCCTAGCGGGAGTCGCTACGAGCAGTACTTC	CAWRPSGSRYEQYF
TRBV30	18	-	TRBJ2-3	TRBD2	TGTGCCTGGAGTGGGGCAGGGCGGGAGCACATTGCCACAGATACGCAGTATTTT	CAWSGAGREHIATDTQYF
TRBV4-2	16	-	TRBJ2-7	TRBD1	TGTGCCAGCAGCCAAGATTTGGGACAGGGGATCTACGAGCAGTACTTC	CASSQDLGQGIYEQYF
TRBV5-8	14	-	TRBJ2-3	TRBD1	TGTGCCAGCAGCTTGGGGACAGGGGGCGATACGCAGTATTTT	CASSLGTGGDTQYF
TRBV4-3	15	-	TRBJ1-2	-	TGCGCCAGCAGCCAAGGGCTGGGGCAGAACTATGGCTACACCTTC	CASSQGLGQNYGYTF
TRBV12-3/TRBV12-4	12	-	TRBJ2-2	-	TGTGCCAGCAGACCGTACACCGGGGAGCTGTTTTTT	CASRPYTGELFF
TRBV28	13	once	TRBJ1-2	-	TGTGCCAGCAGTTCCGGGACCCTCTTCGGCTACACCTTC	CASSSGTLFGYTF